This record covers a single T cell receptor beta chain. What it recognizes is unknown. Distinct nucleotide sequences in the sample also encode this CDR3. Naivety among CD8 cells was defined by CD45RO negativity and positive CCR7 selection, thereby excluding terminally differentiated effector memory CD45RA+ cells. V lost 3 bases, J lost 0 bases, and 6 bases lay in between. Germline V gives CDR1 GTSNPN, CDR2 SVGIG (reference sequence). The CDR3 has 12 amino acids. Libraries were prepared by immunoSEQ multiplex PCR; TCRdb keeps only in-frame clonotypes and omits some of them. The sample includes millions of clones, less than 95% of them seen just once. This entry is derived from a study of shared clonotypes between healthy human individuals. Study observations and caveats: At large depth, rarefaction still showed sorted-subset sequencing to be incomplete.

This rearrangement joins TRBV30 to TRBJ2-7; D unclear. The origin of this receptor is a young man in good health. Sequencing was carried out using naive CD8+ T cells sorted from blood. This chain's CDR3 is CAWSLVSYEQYF. CDR3 in DNA: TGTGCCTGGAGCCTGGTCTCCTACGAGCAGTACTTC.